Listed below are T cell receptor beta chains from one sample, sequenced in a study of cytomegalovirus exposure and HLA in healthy donors. TCRdb keeps only in-frame clones here, not all; method: immunoSEQ multiplex PCR. Of tens of thousands of clones listed, 77% are singletons. Sequencing used PBMCs. The source is a man in his forties or fifties in good health and CMV-seropositive. The CDR3 runs from the conserved cysteine through the conserved F or W. Each record gives: J gene, V gene, D gene, clone size, CDR3 DNA, CDR3 protein. D genes are given only for firm matches. Clone size appears in some rows only: once, few, many, or a class for an expanded clone.

TRBJ1-1 | TRBV6-4 | . | . | TGTGCCAGCAGGAATCTGGCAGGAAGCACTGAAGCTTTCTTT | CASRNLAGSTEAFF
TRBJ1-6 | TRBV30 | . | few | TGTGCCTGGAGTGAGGAGAACCAAATTAATTCACCCCTCCACTTT | CAWSEENQINSPLHF
TRBJ2-7 | TRBV19 | TRBD1 | few | TGTGCCAGTAGTTCTACAGGGGGAAACGAGCAGTACTTC | CASSSTGGNEQYF
TRBJ2-1 | TRBV11-1 | TRBD2 | . | TGTGCCAGCAGCTTCCTAGCGGGAGCCCCTTCCTACAATGAGCAGTTCTTC | CASSFLAGAPSYNEQFF
TRBJ2-3 | TRBV2 | TRBD2 | . | TGTGCCAGCAGACCGGCGGGGACTAGGATCCCAGATACGCAGTATTTT | CASRPAGTRIPDTQYF
TRBJ2-1 | TRBV11-1 | TRBD2 | . | TGTGCCAGCAGCTTAGGTTCCGGGGCGGGAGGGCCTCCCAATGAGCAGTTCTTC | CASSLGSGAGGPPNEQFF
TRBJ2-1 | TRBV11-1 | TRBD1 | . | TGTGCCAGCAGCTTATCCCCGGCAGGGGGCTTTGAGCAGTTCTTC | CASSLSPAGGFEQFF
TRBJ1-1 | TRBV12-5 | . | once | TGTGCTAGTGGTTCCTCCTATGGGACAAGGCAGTATGAAGCTTTCTTT | CASGSSYGTRQYEAFF
TRBJ1-2 | TRBV9 | . | once | TGTGCCAGCAGCGTAGGGTTAGGGGTTGGCTACACCTTC | CASSVGLGVGYTF
TRBJ2-7 | TRBV15 | TRBD2 | . | TGTGCCACCAGCAGAGATCTAGGGGAGCGGGAGGGCCCCTACGAGCAGTACTTC | CATSRDLGEREGPYEQYF
TRBJ1-2 | TRBV30 | . | . | TGTGCCTGCCAGGGGGGCTACACCTTC | CACQGGYTF
TRBJ2-2 | TRBV13 | TRBD2 | medium-sized | TGTGCCAGCAGCCCAAGGACTAGCCCCAACACCGGGGAGCTGTTTTTT | CASSPRTSPNTGELFF
TRBJ2-2 | TRBV6-1 | . | . | TGTGCCAGCAGTGAAGTCTTAGAGCTGTTTTTT | CASSEVLELFF
TRBJ1-4 | TRBV5-6 | TRBD1 | once | TGTGCCAGCAGCTACGGACAGGGAAATGAAAAACTGTTTTTT | CASSYGQGNEKLFF